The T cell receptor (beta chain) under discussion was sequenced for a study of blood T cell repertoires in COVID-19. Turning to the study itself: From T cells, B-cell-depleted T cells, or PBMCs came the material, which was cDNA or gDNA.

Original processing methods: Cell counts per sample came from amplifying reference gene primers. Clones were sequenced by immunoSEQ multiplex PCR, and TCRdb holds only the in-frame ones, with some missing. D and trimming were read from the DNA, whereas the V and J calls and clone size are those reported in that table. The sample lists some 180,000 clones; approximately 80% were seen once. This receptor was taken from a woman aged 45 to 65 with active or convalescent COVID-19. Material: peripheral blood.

In DNA, the CDR3 is TGTGCCAGCAGTTTATCCCACCCGGGACAGGGGGTCTATGGCTACACCTTC. It encodes CASSLSHPGQGVYGYTF. The chain couples TRBV27 to TRBJ1-2, with TRBD1 identical over 11 bases. The J segment lost 4 bases and the V segment lost 0 bases, leaving 7 bases of the junction unmatched. Germline V gene sequence: CDR1 MNHEY, CDR2 SMNVEV (reference sequence). The CDR3 sequence is 17 residues long.